The clone carrying this TCR beta chain was counted between two and nine times. Antigen unknown. The sample is drawn from a study of vaccination and CD4 T cells after COVID-19. Study-wide background: The study collected post-vaccine samples a median around 73 days after dose two, with a range of 14 to 241. Stimuli were overlapping spike peptide pools of SARS-CoV-2 and three common cold coronaviruses (HCoV-NL63, HCoV-OC43, HCoV-229E).

Noted treatment: roughly 10-day PBMC culture with coronavirus spike peptide pools or control peptides (ViraFEST assay). CD4+ T cells that had been cultured provided DNA sequenced with the Oncomine TCR Beta short-read assay. TCRdb reanalysed the PCR reads using MiXCR and keeps one entry per CDR3 protein. In the table there are approximately 26,000 distinct CDR3 sequences, less than 50% of which are singletons. The specimen sequenced was CD4+ T cells from blood, cultured in vitro. The source is a human donor who had recovered from COVID-19.

The CDR3 protein is CASSWGQTEAFF. The CDR3 DNA follows: TGTGCCAGCAGCTGGGGGCAAACTGAAGCTTTCTTT. This chain joins TRBV7-2 and TRBJ1-1; a possible D gene is TRBD1 (6 bases). In germline, CDR1 is SGHTA, CDR2 FQGNSA. This CDR3 has 12 amino acids. V was shortened by 4 bases and J by 5 bases, with 8 bases between the two germline ends. The full variable domain, rest sourced from reference TRBV7-2 and TRBJ1-1, is GAGVSQSPSNKVTEKGKDVELRCDPISGHTALYWYRQSLGQGLEFLIYFQGNSAPDKSGLPSDRFSAERTGGSVSTLTIQRTQQEDSAVYLCASSWGQTEAFFGQGTRLTVV.